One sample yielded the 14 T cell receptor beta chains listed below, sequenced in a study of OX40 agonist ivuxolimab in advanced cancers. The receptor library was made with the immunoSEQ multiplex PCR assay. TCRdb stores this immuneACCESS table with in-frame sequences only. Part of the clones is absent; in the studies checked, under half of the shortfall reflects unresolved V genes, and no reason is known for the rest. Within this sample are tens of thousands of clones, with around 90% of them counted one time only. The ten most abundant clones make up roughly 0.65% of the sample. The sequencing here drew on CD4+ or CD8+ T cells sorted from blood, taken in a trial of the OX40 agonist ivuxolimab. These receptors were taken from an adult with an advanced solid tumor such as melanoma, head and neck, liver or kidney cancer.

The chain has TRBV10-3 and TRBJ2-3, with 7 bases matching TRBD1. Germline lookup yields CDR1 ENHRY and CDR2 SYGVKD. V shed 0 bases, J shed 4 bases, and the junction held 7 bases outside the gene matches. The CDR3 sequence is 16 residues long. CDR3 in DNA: TGTGCCATCAGTGAGTCGTCAGGGGGAAAGGCAGATACGCAGTATTTT. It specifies CAISESSGGKADTQYF.

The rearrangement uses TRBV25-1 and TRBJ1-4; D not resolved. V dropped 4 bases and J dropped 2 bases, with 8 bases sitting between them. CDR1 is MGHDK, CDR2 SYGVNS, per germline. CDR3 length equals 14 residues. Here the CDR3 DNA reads TGTGCCAGCAGTGTTGGAGCGACTAATGAAAAACTGTTTTTT. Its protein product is CASSVGATNEKLFF.

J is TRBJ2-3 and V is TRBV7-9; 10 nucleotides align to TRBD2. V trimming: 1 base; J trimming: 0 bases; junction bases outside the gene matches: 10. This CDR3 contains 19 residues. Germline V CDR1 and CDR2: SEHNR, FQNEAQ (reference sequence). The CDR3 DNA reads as TGTGCCAGCAGCTTAGTTATGAGCGGGGGGGCAGGAAGCACAGATACGCAGTATTTT. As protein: CASSLVMSGGAGSTDTQYF.

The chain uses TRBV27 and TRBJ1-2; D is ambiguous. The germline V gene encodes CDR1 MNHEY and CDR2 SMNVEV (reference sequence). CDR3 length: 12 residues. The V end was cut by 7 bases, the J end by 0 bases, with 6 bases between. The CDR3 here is CASKEANYGYTF. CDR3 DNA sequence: TGTGCCAGCAAAGAAGCTAACTATGGCTACACCTTC.

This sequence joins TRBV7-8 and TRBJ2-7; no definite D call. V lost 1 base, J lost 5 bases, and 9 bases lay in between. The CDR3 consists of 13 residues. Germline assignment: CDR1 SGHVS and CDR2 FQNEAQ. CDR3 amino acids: CASSLGTLDEQYF. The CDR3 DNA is TGTGCCAGCAGCTTAGGGACCCTAGACGAGCAGTACTTC.

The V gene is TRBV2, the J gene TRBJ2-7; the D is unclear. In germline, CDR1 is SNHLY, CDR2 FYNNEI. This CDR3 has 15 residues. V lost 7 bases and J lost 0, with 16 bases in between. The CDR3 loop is CASTQEGSGSYEQYF. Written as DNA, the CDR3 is TGTGCCAGCACCCAGGAAGGGTCGGGCTCCTACGAGCAGTACTTC.

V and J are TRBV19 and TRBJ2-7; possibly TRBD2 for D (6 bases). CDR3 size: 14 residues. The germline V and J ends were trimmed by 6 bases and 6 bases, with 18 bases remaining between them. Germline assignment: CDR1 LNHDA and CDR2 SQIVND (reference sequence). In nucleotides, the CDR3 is TGTGCCAGTAGCAGTCTTGCGGGGCAGGGCGAGCAGTACTTC. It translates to CASSSLAGQGEQYF. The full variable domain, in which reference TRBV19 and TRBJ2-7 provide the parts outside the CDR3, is DGGITQSPKYLFRKEGQNVTLSCEQNLNHDAMYWYRQDPGQGLRLIYYSQIVNDFQKGDIAEGYSVSREKKESFPLTVTSAQKNPTAFYLCASSSLAGQGEQYFGPGTRLTVT.

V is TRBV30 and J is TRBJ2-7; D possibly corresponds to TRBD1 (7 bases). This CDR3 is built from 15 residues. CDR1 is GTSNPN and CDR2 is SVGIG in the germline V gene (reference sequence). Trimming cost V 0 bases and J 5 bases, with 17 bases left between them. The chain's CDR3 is CAWSVGGGPNHEQYF. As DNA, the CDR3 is TGTGCCTGGAGTGTAGGAGGGGGCCCTAACCACGAGCAGTACTTC. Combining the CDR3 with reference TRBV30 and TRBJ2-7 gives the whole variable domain SQTIHQWPATLVQPVGSPLSLECTVEGTSNPNLYWYRQAAGRGLQLLFYSVGIGQISSEVPQNLSASRPQDRQFILSSKKLLLSDSGFYLCAWSVGGGPNHEQYFGPGTRLTVT.

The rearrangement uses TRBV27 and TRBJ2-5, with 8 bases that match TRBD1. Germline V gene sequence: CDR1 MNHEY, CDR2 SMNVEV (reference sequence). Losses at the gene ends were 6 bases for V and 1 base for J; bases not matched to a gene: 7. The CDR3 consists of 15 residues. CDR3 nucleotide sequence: TGTGCCAGCAGCCCTCTACAGGGGGTCCAAGAGACCCAGTACTTC. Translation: CASSPLQGVQETQYF.

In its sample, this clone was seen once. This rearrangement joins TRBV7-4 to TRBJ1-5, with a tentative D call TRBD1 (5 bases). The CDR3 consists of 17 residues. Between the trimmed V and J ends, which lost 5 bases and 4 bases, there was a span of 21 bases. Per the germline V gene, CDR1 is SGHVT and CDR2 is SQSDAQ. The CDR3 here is CASSVRDAPVLNQPQHF. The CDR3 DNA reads TGTGCCAGCAGCGTAAGGGACGCACCCGTCCTGAATCAGCCCCAGCATTTT.

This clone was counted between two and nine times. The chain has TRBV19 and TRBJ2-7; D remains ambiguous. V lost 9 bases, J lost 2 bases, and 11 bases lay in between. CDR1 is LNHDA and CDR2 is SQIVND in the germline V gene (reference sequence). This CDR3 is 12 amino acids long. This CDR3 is CASSPAPYEQYF. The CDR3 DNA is TGTGCCAGCAGTCCTGCACCCTACGAGCAGTACTTC.

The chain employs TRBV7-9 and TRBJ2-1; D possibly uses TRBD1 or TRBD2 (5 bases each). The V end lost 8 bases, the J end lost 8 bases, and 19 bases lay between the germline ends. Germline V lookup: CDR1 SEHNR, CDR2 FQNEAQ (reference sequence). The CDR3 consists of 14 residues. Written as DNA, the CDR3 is TGTGCCAGCGAACTGTTACTAGTAGGGGATGAGCAGTTCTTC. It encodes CASELLLVGDEQFF.

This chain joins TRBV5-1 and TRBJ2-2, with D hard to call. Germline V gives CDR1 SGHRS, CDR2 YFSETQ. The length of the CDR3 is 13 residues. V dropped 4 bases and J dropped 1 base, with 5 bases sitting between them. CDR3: CASSRKNTGELFF. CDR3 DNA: TGCGCCAGCAGCCGTAAGAACACCGGGGAGCTGTTTTTT.

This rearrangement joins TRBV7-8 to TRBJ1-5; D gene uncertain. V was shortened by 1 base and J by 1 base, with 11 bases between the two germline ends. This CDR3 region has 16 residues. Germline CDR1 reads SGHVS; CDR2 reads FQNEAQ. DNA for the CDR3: TGTGCCAGCAGCTTAGGAGGGATGATAAGCAATCAGCCCCAGCATTTT. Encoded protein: CASSLGGMISNQPQHF.